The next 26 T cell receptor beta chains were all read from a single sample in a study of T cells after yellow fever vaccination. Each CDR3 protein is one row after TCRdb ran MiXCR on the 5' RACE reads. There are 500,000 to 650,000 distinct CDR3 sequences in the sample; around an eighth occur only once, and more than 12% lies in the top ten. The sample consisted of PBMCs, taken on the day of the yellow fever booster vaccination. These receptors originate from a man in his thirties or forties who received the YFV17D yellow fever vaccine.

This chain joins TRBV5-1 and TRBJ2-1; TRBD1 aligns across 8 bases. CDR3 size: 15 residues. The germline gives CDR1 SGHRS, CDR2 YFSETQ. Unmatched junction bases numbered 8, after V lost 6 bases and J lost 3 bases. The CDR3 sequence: CASTLTGGHYNEQFF. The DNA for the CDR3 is TGCGCCAGCACCTTAACAGGGGGGCACTACAATGAGCAGTTCTTC.

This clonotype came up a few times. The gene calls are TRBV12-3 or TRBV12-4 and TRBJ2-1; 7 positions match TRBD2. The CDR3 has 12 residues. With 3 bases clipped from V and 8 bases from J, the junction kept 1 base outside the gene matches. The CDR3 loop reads CASSFRGDEQFF. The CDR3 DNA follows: TGTGCCAGCAGTTTTCGGGGGGATGAGCAGTTCTTC.

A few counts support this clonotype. The CDR3 region has the DNA TGTGCCAGCAGCGTAGAGGCCTGGGGTTCCTACAATGAGCAGTTCTTC. This translates into CASSVEAWGSYNEQFF. V is TRBV9 and J is TRBJ2-1; the D is unclear. CDR3 length equals 16 residues. Germline lookup yields CDR1 SGDLS and CDR2 YYNGEE. V gave up 0 bases and J gave up 1 base, with 11 bases separating them.

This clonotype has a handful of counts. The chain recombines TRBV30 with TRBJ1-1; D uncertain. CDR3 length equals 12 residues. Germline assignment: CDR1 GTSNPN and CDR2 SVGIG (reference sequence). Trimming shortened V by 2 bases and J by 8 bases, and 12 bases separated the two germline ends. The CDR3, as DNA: TGTGCCTGGAGTACAGTCCTGAAAGAAGCTTTCTTT. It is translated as CAWSTVLKEAFF.

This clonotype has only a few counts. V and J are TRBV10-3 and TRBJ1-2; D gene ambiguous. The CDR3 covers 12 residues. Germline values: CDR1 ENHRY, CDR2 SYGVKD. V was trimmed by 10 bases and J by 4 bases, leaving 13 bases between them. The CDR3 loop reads CATWGQGYGYTF. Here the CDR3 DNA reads TGTGCCACCTGGGGTCAAGGCTATGGCTACACCTTC.

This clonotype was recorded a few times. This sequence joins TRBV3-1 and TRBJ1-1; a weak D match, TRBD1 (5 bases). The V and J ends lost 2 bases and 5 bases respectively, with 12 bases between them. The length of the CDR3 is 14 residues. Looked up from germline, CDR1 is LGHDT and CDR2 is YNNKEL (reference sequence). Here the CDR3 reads CASSQSGFGTEAFF. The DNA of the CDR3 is TGTGCCAGCAGCCAATCAGGGTTCGGAACTGAAGCTTTCTTT. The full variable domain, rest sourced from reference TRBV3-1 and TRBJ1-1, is DTAVSQTPKYLVTQMGNDKSIKCEQNLGHDTMYWYKQDSKKFLKIMFSYNNKELIINETVPNRFSPKSPDKAHLNLHINSLELGDSAVYFCASSQSGFGTEAFFGQGTRLTVV.

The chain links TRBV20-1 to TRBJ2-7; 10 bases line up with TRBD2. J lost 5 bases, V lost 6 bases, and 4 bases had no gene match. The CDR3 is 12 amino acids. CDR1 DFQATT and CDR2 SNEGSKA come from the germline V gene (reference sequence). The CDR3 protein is CSASGRVDEQYF. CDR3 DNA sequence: TGCAGTGCGAGCGGGAGGGTCGACGAGCAGTACTTC.

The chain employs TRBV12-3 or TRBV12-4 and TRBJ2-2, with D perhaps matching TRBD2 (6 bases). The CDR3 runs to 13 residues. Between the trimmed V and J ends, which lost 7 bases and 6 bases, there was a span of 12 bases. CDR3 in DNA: TGTGCCAGCAAGTTCGGGGGTTCCGGGGAGCTGTTTTTT. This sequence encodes CASKFGGSGELFF.

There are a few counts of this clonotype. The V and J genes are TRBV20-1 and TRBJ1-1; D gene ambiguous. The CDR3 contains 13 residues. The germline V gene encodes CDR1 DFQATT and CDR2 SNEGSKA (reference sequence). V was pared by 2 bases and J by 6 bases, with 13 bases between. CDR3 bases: TGCAGTGCTAGACAGGTGGGGTGGGCTGAAGCTTTCTTT. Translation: CSARQVGWAEAFF.

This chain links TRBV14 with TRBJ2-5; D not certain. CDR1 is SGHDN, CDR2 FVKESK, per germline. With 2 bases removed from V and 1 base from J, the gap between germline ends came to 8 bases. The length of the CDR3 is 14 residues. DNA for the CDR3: TGTGCCAGCAGCCAATATGGGCTCCAAGAGACCCAGTACTTC. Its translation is CASSQYGLQETQYF.

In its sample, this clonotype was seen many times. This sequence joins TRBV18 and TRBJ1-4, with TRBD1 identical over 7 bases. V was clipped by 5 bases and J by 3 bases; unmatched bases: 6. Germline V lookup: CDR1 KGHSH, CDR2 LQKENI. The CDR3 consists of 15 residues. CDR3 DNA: TGTGCCAGCTCAGCCACCGGGACAGCTAATGAAAAACTGTTTTTT. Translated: CASSATGTANEKLFF.

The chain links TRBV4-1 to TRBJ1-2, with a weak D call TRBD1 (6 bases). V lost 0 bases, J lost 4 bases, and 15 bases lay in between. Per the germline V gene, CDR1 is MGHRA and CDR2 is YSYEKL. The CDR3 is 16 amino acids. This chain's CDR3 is CASSQDNSAGAYGYTF. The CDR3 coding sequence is TGCGCCAGCAGCCAAGATAATTCAGCGGGGGCCTATGGCTACACCTTC.

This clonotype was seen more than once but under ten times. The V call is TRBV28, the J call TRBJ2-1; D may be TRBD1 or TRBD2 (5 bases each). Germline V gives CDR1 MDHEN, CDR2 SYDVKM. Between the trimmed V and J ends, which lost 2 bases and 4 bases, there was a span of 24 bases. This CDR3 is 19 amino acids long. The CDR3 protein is CASSLLEGFTPDPYNEQFF. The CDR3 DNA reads TGTGCCAGCAGTTTACTCGAGGGGTTCACTCCGGATCCTTACAATGAGCAGTTCTTC.

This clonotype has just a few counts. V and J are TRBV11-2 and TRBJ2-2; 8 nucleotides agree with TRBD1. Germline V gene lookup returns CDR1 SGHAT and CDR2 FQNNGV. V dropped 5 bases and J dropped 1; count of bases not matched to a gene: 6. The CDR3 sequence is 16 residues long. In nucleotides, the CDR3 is TGTGCCAGCAGCAAAACCGGGACAGGGAACACCGGGGAGCTGTTTTTT. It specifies CASSKTGTGNTGELFF.

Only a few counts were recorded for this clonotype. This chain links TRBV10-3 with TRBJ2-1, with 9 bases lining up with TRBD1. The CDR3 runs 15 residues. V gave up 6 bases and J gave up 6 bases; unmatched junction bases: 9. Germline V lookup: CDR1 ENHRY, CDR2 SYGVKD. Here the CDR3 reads CAIREQTGGVNEQFF. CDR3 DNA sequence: TGTGCCATCAGAGAACAGACAGGGGGTGTCAATGAGCAGTTCTTC.

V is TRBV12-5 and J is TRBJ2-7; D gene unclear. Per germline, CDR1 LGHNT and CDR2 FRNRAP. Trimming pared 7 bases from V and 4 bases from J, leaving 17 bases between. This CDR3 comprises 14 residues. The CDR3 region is CASVTTGLTYEQYF. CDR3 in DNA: TGTGCTAGTGTTACGACGGGTCTAACGTACGAGCAGTACTTC.

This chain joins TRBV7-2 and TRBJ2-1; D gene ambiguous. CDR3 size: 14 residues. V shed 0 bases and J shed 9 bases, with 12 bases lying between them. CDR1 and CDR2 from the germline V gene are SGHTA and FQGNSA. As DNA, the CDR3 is TGTGCCAGCAGCTTAGCGTCTAGTCCTATTGAGCAGTTCTTC. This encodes CASSLASSPIEQFF.

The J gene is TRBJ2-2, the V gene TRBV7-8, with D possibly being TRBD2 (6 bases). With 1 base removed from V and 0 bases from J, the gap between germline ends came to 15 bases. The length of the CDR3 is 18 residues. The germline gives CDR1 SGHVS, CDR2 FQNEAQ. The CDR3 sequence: CASSLVLALAANTGELFF. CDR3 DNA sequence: TGTGCCAGCAGCTTAGTTCTAGCGCTGGCTGCGAACACCGGGGAGCTGTTTTTT.

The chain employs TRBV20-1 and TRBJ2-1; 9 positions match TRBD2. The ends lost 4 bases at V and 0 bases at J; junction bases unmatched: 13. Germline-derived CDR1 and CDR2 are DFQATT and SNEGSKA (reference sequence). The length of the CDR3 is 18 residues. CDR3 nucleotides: TGCAGTGCTACCAACGCACTAGCGGGTAAGAGCTCCTACAATGAGCAGTTCTTC. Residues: CSATNALAGKSSYNEQFF.

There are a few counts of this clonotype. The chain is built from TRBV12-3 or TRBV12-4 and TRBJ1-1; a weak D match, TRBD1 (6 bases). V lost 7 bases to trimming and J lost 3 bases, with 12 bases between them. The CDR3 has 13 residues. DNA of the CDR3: TGTGCCAGCACCTCAGGGGTGGACACTGAAGCTTTCTTT. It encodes CASTSGVDTEAFF.

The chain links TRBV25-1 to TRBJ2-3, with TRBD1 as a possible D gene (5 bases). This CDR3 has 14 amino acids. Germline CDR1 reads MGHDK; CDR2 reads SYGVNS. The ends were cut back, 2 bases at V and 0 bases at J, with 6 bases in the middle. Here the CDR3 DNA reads TGTGCCAGCAGTGAAGCAGGGAGCACAGATACGCAGTATTTT. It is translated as CASSEAGSTDTQYF. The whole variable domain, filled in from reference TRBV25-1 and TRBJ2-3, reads EADIYQTPRYLVIGTGKKITLECSQTMGHDKMYWYQQDPGMELHLIHYSYGVNSTEKGDLSSESTVSRIRTEHFPLTLESARPSHTSQYLCASSEAGSTDTQYFGPGTRLTVL.

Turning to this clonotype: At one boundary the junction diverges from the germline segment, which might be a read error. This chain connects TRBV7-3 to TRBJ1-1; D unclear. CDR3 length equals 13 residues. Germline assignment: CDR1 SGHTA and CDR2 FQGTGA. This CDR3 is CASSLGSYTEAFF. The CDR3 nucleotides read TGTGCCAGCAGCTTAGGGTCCTACACAGAAGCTTTCTTT.

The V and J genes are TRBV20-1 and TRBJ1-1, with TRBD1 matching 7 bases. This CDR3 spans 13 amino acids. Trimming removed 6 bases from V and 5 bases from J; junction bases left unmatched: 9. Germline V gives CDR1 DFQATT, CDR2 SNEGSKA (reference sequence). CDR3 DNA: TGCAGTGCACCGAGACAGGGTTCTACTGAAGCTTTCTTT. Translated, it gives CSAPRQGSTEAFF.

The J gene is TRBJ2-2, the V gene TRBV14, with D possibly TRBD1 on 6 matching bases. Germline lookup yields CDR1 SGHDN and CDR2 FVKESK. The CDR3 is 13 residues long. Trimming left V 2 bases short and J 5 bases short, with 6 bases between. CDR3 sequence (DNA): TGTGCCAGCAGCCAACAGGGGACCGGGGAGCTGTTTTTT. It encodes CASSQQGTGELFF.

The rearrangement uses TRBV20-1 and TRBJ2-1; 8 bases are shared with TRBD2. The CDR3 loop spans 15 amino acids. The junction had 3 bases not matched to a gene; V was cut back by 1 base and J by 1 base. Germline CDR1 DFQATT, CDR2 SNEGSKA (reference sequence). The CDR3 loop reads CSARVREGSYNEQFF. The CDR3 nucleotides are TGCAGTGCTAGAGTCCGGGAGGGGTCCTACAATGAGCAGTTCTTC.

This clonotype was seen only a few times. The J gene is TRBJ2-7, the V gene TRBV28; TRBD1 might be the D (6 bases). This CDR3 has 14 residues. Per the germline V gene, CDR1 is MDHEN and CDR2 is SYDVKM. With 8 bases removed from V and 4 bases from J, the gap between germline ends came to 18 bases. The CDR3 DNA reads TGTGCCAGCGGGACCGGGACACCAACTTACGAGCAGTACTTC. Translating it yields CASGTGTPTYEQYF. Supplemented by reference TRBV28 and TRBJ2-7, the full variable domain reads DVKVTQSSRYLVKRTGEKVFLECVQDMDHENMFWYRQDPGLGLRLIYFSYDVKMKEKGDIPEGYSVSREKKERFSLILESASTNQTSMYLCASGTGTPTYEQYFGPGTRLTVT.